The present T cell receptor (beta chain) was sequenced within a study of regulatory T cells in long-lasting Graves disease. Per the germline V gene, CDR1 is SGHTA and CDR2 is FQGNSA. This CDR3 is built from 13 residues. Described time point: newly diagnosed GD, antithyroid drugs for less than 3 months. From PBMCs, RNA was extracted and then used to make the TCR library. EDTA tubes received around 10 milliliters of drawn peripheral blood. Points from the study as a whole: Patients with persistent disease showed a bias toward TRBV28, TRBJ1-2 and TRBJ2-5.

In regard to this clonotype: Its target is unknown. A much larger clone lies a single base off, so this may be a read error.

CDR3-region Arm-PCR and iRepertoire HTBI primers produced the TCR beta libraries. Authors' data handling: In the combined samples, around 60 TRBV and more than 11 TRBJ segments were identified. TCRdb called the multiplex PCR reads again in MiXCR, with one record for every CDR3 protein. TCRdb's processing, not the authors', yielded these V and J calls. The sample holds roughly 220,000 distinct CDR3 sequences, around 20% seen once. Sequencing was performed on peripheral blood mononuclear cells (PBMCs), taken at new diagnosis, from a patient treated with antithyroid drugs. This chain joins TRBV7-2 and TRBJ1-2; D unclear. The TCR comes from a female donor with Graves disease. DNA of the CDR3: TGTGCCAGCAGCCGTCCAGCGAACTATGGCTACGCCTTC. Translated: CASSRPANYGYAF.